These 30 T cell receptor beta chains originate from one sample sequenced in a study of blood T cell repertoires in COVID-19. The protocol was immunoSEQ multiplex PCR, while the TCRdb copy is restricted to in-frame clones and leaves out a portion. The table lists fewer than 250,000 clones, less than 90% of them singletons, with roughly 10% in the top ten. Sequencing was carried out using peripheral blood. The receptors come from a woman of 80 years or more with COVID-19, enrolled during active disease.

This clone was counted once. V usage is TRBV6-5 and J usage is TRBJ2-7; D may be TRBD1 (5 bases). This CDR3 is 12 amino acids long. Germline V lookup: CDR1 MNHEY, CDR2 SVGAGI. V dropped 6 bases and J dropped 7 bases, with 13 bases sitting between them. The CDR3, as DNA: TGTGCCAGCAGGCAGGGTTCGCGGGAGCAGTACTTC. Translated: CASRQGSREQYF.

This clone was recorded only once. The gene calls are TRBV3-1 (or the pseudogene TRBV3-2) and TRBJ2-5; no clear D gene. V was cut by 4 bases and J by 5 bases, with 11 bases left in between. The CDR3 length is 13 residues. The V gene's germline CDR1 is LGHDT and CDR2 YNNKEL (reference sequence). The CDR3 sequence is CASSPLWSETQYF. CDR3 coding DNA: TGTGCCAGCAGCCCCCTCTGGAGTGAGACCCAGTACTTC.

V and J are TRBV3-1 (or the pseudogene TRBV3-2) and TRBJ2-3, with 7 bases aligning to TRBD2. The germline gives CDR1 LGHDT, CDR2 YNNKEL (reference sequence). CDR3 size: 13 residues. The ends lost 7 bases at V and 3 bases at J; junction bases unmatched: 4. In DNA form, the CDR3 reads TGTGCCAGCAACCGGGGAGGGACAGATACGCAGTATTTT. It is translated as CASNRGGTDTQYF.

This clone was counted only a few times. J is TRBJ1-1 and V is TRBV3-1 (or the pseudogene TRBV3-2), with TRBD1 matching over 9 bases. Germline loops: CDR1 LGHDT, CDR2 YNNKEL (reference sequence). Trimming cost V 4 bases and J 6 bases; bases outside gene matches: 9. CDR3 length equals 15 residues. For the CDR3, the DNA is TGTGCCAGCAGCCGGGGCACAGGGGGCGCTTCTGAAGCTTTCTTT. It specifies CASSRGTGGASEAFF.

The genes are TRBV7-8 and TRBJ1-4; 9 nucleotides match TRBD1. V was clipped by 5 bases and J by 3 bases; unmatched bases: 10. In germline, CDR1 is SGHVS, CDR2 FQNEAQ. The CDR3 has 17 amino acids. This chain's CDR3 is CASSPDRGGSANEKLFF. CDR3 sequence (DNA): TGTGCCAGCAGCCCGGACAGGGGAGGGTCGGCTAATGAAAAACTGTTTTTT.

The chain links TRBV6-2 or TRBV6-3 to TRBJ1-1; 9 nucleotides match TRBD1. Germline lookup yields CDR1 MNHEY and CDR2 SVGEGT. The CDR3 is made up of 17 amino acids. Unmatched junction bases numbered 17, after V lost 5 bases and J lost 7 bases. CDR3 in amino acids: CASSINPSRTGDFEAFF. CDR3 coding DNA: TGTGCCAGCAGTATTAACCCAAGTCGGACAGGGGATTTTGAAGCTTTCTTT.

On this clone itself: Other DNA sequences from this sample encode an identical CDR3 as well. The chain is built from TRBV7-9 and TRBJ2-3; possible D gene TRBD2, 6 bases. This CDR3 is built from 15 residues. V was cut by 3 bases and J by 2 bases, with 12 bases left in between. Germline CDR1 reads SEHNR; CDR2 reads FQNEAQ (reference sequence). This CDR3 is CASSFLGGSTDTQYF. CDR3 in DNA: TGTGCCAGCAGCTTTCTGGGGGGTTCCACAGATACGCAGTATTTT.

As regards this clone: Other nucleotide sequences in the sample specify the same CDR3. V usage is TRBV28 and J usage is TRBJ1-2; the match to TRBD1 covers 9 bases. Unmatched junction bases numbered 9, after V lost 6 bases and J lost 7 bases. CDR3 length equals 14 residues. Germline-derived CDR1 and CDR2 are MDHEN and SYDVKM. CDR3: CASSSRDRVFGYTF. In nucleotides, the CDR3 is TGTGCCAGCAGCTCTCGGGACAGGGTGTTTGGCTACACCTTC.

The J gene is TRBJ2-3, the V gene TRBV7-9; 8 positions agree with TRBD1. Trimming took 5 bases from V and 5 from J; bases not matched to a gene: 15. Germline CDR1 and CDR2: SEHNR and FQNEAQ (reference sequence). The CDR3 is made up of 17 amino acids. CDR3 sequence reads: CASSDPGRGRAIDTQYF. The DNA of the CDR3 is TGTGCCAGCAGCGATCCCGGCAGGGGGCGAGCCATAGATACGCAGTATTTT.

The CDR3 sequence: CASSLGGQGANYGYTF. The CDR3 DNA reads as TGTGCCAGCAGCTTGGGAGGACAGGGGGCCAACTATGGCTACACCTTC. This chain links TRBV5-4 with TRBJ1-2; TRBD1 aligns across 11 bases. The V gene's germline CDR1 is SGHNT and CDR2 YYREEE (reference sequence). V shed 0 bases and J 2 bases; nucleotides not matched to a gene: 3. The CDR3 length is 16 residues. Full variable domain (rest looked up from reference TRBV5-4 and TRBJ1-2): ETGVTQSPTHLIKTRGQQVTLRCSSQSGHNTVSWYQQALGQGPQFIFQYYREEENGRGNFPPRFSGLQFPNYSSELNVNALELDDSALYLCASSLGGQGANYGYTFGSGTRLTVV.

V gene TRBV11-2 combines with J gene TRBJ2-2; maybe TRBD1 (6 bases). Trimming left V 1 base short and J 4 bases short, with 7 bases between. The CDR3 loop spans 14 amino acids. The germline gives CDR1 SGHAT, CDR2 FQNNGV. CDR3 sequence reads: CASSLVGGTGELFF. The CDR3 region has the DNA TGTGCCAGCAGCTTAGTAGGGGGCACCGGGGAGCTGTTTTTT.

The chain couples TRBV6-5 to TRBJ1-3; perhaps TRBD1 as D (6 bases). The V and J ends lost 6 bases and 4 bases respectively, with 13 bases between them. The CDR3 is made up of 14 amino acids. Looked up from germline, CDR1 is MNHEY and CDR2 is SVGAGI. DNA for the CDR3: TGTGCCAGCAGGACAGGCGGCGCGGGAAACACCATATATTTT. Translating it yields CASRTGGAGNTIYF.

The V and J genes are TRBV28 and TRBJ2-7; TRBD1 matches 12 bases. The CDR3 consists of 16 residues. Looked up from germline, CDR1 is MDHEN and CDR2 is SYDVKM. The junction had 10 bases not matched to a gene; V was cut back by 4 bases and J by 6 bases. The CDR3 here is CASSSPAGTGGGEQYF. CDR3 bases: TGTGCCAGCAGTTCTCCCGCGGGGACAGGGGGCGGCGAGCAGTACTTC.

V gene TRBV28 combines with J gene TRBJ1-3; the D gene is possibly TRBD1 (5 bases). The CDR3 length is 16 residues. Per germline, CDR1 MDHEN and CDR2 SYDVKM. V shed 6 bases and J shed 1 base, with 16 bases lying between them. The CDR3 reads CASSLLLGGSGNTIYF. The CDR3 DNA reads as TGTGCCAGCAGCCTGCTCTTGGGGGGGTCTGGAAACACCATATATTTT. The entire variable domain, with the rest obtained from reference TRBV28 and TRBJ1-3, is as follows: DVKVTQSSRYLVKRTGEKVFLECVQDMDHENMFWYRQDPGLGLRLIYFSYDVKMKEKGDIPEGYSVSREKKERFSLILESASTNQTSMYLCASSLLLGGSGNTIYFGEGSWLTVV.

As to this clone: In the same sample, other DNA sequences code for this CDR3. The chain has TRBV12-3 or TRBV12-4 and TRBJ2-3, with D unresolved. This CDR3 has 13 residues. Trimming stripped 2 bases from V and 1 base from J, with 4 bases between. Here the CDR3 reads CASSLSGTDTQYF. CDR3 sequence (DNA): TGTGCCAGCAGTTTATCGGGCACAGATACGCAGTATTTT.

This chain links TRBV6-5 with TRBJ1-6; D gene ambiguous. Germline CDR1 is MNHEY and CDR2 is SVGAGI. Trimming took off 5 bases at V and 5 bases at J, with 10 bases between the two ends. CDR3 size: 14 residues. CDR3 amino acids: CASSRVFNNSPLHF. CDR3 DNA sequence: TGTGCCAGCAGTCGGGTGTTTAATAATTCACCCCTCCACTTT.

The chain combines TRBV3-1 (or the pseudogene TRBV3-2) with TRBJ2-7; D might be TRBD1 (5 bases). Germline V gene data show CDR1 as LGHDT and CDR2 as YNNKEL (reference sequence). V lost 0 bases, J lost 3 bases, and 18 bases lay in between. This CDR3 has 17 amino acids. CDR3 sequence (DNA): TGTGCCAGCAGCCAAGAAAGGACAAATCCGATTTTCTACGAGCAGTACTTC. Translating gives CASSQERTNPIFYEQYF.

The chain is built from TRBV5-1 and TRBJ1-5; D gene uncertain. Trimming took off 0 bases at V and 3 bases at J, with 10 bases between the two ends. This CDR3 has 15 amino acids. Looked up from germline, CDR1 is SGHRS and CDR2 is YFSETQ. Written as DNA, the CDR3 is TGCGCCAGCAGCTTGGAAGGCGGGTTCAATCAGCCCCAGCATTTT. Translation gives CASSLEGGFNQPQHF.

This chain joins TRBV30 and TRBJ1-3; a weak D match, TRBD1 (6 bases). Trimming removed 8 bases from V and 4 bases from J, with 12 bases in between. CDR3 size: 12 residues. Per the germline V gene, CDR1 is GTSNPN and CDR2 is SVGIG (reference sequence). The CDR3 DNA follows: TGTGCCCAGCAGGGGTCCGGAAACACCATATATTTT. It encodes CAQQGSGNTIYF.

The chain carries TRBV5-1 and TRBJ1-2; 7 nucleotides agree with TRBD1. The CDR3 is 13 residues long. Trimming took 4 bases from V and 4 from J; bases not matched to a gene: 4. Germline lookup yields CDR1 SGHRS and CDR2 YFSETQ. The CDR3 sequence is CASSGGTVYGYTF. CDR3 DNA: TGCGCCAGCAGCGGTGGGACAGTCTATGGCTACACCTTC.

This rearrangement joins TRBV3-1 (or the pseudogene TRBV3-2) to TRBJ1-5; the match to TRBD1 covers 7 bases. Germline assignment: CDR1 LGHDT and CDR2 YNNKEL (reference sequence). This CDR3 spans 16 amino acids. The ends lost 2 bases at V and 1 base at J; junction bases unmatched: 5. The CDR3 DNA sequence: TGTGCCAGCAGCCAAACTTGGGGACAGAGCAATCAGCCCCAGCATTTT. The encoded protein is CASSQTWGQSNQPQHF.

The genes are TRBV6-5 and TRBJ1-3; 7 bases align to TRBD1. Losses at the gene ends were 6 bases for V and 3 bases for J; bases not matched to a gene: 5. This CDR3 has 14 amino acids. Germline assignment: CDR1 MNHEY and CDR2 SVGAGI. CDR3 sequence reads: CASSSTGIGNTIYF. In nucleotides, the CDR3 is TGTGCCAGCAGCTCGACAGGGATTGGAAACACCATATATTTT.

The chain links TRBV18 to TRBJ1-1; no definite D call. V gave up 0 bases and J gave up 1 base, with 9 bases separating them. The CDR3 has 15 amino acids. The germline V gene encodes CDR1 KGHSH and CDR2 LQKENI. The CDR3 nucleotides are TGTGCCAGCTCACCACCGAACAGCCCGAACACTGAAGCTTTCTTT. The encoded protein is CASSPPNSPNTEAFF. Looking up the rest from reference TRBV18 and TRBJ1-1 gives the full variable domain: NAGVMQNPRHLVRRRGQEARLRCSPMKGHSHVYWYRQLPEEGLKFMVYLQKENIIDESGMPKERFSAEFPKEGPSILRIQQVVRGDSAAYFCASSPPNSPNTEAFFGQGTRLTVV.

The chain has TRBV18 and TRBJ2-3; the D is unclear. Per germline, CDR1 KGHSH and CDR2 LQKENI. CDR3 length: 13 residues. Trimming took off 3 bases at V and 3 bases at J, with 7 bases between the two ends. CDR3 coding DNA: TGTGCCAGCTCACCCGCCCTAACAGATACGCAGTATTTT. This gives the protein CASSPALTDTQYF.

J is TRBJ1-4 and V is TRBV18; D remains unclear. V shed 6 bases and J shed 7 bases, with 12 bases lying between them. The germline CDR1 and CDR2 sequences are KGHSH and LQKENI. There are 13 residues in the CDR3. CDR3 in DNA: TGTGCCAGCTCCTCTAGGAATCGTGAAAAACTGTTTTTT. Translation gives CASSSRNREKLFF.

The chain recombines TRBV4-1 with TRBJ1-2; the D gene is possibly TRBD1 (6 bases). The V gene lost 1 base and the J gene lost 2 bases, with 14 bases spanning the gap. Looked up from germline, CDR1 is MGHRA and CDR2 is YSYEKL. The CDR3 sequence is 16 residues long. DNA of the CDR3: TGCGCCAGCAGCCAAGGAGGGGGGGTAAGCAACTATGGCTACACCTTC. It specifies CASSQGGGVSNYGYTF.

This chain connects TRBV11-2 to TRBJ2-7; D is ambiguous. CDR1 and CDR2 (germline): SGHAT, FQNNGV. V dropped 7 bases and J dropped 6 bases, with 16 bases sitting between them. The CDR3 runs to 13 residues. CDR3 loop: CASMSSRFTEQYF. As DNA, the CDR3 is TGTGCCAGCATGTCGAGCAGGTTCACCGAGCAGTACTTC.

DNA for the CDR3: TGTGCCAGCTCACGCACAGGGACGGTGACCGGGGAGCTGTTTTTT. It encodes CASSRTGTVTGELFF. The rearrangement joins TRBV18 to TRBJ2-2; possible D gene TRBD1, 6 bases. V lost 4 bases to trimming and J lost 5 bases, with 14 bases between them. The CDR3 totals 15 residues. Germline assignment: CDR1 KGHSH and CDR2 LQKENI.

CDR3 sequence reads: CASSLSAGTGPNEKLFF. In DNA form, the CDR3 reads TGTGCCAGCAGTTTATCCGCCGGGACAGGCCCAAATGAAAAACTGTTTTTT. This chain connects TRBV28 to TRBJ1-4; 8 positions match TRBD1. Germline CDR1 is MDHEN and CDR2 is SYDVKM. Trimming at V came to 1 base and at J to 5 bases, leaving 9 bases not matched to a gene. The CDR3 covers 17 residues.

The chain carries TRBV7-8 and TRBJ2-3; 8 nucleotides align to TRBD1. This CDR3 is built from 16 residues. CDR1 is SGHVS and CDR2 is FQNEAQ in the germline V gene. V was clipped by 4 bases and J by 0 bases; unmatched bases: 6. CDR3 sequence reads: CASSSRDRPSTDTQYF. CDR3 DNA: TGTGCCAGCAGCTCTCGGGACAGGCCTAGCACAGATACGCAGTATTTT. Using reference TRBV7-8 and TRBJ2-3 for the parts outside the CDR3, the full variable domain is GAGVSQSPRYKVAKRGQDVALRCDPISGHVSLFWYQQALGQGPEFLTYFQNEAQLDKSGLPSDRFFAERPEGSVSTLKIQRTQQEDSAVYLCASSSRDRPSTDTQYFGPGTRLTVL.